This section outlines one T cell receptor beta chain sequence together with its context. This sample stems from a study of blood T cells in healthy people across ages. CDR3 length: 15 residues. The V end was cut by 0 bases, the J end by 7 bases, with 16 bases between. Germline CDR1 reads SGHRS; CDR2 reads YFSETQ. Together with a sample-barcoded 5' primer, a J-beta primer mix was included in a second PCR lasting roughly 6 to 12 cycles. The study obtained at least 2.5 million CDR3-containing paired-end reads from every sample. TCRdb used MiXCR to reprocess the 5' RACE reads, holding one entry per CDR3 protein. The sample consists of roughly 800,000 distinct CDR3 sequences, approximately 25% of them appearing once. The same specimen was also included in a second study, on T cells of mothers and their children.

The receptor comes from a boy aged 5-17 years in good health. The chain couples TRBV5-1 to TRBJ1-1, with D possibly TRBD1 on 6 matching bases. The sequencing sample was made of blood. CDR3 nucleotides: TGCGCCAGCAGCTTGGCCCTCGGGGGGCTGGGTGAAGCTTTCTTT. It specifies CASSLALGGLGEAFF.